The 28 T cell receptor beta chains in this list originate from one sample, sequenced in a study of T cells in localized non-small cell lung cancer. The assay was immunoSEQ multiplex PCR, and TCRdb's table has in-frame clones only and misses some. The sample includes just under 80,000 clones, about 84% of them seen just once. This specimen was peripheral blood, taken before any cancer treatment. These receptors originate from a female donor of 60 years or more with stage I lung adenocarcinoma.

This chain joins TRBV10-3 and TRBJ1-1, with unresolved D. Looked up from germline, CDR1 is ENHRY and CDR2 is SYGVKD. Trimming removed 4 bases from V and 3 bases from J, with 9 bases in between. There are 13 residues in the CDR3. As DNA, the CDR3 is TGTGCCATCAGTGGGCGGCAGGACACTGAAGCTTTCTTT. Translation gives CAISGRQDTEAFF.

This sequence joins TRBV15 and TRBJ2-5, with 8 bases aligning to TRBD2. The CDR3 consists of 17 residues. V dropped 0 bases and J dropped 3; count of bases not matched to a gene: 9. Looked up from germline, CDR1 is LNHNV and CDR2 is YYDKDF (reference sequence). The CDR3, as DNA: TGTGCCACCAGCAGAGATCGGGCTAGCGGGTCGGAAGAGACCCAGTACTTC. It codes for CATSRDRASGSEETQYF.

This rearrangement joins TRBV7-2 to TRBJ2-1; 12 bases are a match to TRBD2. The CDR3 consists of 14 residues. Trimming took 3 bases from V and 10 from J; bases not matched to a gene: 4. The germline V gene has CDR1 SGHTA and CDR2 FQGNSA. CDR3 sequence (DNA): TGTGCCAGCAGCTTCGCTAGCGGGAGGGTAGAGCAGTTCTTC. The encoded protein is CASSFASGRVEQFF.

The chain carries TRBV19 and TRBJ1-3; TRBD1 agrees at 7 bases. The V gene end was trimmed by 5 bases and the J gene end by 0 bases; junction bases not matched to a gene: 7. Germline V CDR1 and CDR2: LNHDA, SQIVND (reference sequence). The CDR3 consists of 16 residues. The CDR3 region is CASSPGQTSSGNTIYF. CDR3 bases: TGTGCCAGTAGTCCGGGACAGACGAGCTCTGGAAACACCATATATTTT.

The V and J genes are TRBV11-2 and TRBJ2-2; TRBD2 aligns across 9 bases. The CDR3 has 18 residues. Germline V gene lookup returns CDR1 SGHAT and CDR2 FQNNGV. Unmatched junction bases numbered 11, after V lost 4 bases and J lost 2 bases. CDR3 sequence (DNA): TGTGCCAGCAGCTCCGAGGAAACGGGACTAGCAAACACCGGGGAGCTGTTTTTT. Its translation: CASSSEETGLANTGELFF.

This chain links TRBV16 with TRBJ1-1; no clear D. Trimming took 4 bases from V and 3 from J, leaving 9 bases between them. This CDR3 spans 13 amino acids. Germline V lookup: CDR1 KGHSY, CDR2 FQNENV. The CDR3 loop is CASSPLRDTEAFF. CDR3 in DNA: TGTGCCAGCAGCCCCTTAAGGGACACTGAAGCTTTCTTT. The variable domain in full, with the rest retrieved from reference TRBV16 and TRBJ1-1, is GEEVAQTPKHLVRGEGQKAKLYCAPIKGHSYVFWYQQVLKNEFKFLISFQNENVFDETGMPKERFSAKCLPNSPCSLEIQATKLEDSAVYFCASSPLRDTEAFFGQGTRLTVV.

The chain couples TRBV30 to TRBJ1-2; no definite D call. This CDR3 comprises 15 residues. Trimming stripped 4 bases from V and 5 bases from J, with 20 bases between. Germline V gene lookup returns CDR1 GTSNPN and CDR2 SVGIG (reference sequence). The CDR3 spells CAWIPPRGMRYGYTF. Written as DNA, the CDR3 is TGTGCCTGGATCCCTCCGAGAGGGATGAGGTATGGCTACACCTTC. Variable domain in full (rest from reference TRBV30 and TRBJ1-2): SQTIHQWPATLVQPVGSPLSLECTVEGTSNPNLYWYRQAAGRGLQLLFYSVGIGQISSEVPQNLSASRPQDRQFILSSKKLLLSDSGFYLCAWIPPRGMRYGYTFGSGTRLTVV.

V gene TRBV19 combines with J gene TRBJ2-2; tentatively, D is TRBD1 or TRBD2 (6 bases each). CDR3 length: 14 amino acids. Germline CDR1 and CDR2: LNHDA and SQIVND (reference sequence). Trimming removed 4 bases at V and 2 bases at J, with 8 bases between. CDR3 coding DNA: TGTGCCAGTAGTACCGGGGGCAACACCGGGGAGCTGTTTTTT. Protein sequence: CASSTGGNTGELFF. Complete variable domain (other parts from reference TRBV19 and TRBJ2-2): DGGITQSPKYLFRKEGQNVTLSCEQNLNHDAMYWYRQDPGQGLRLIYYSQIVNDFQKGDIAEGYSVSREKKESFPLTVTSAQKNPTAFYLCASSTGGNTGELFFGEGSRLTVL.

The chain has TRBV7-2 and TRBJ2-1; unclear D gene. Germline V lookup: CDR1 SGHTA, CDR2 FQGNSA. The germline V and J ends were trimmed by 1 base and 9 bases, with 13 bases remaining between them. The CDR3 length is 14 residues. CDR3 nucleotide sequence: TGTGCCAGCAGCTTAGGGGGTCTCCTCGGTGAGCAGTTCTTC. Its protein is CASSLGGLLGEQFF.

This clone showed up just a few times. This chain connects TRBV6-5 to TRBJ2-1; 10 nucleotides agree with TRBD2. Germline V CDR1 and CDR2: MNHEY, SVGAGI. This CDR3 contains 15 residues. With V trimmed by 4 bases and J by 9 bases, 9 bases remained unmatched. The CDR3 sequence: CASSFHSGGRAEQFF. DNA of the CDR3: TGTGCCAGCAGTTTCCATAGCGGGGGGAGAGCTGAGCAGTTCTTC.

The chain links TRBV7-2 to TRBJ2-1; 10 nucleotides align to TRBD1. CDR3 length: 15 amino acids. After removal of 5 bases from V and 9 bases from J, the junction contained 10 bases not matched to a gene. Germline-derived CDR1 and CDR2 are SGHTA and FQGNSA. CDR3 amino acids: CASSLGQGSESEQFF. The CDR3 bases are TGTGCCAGCAGCCTGGGACAGGGGAGTGAGAGTGAGCAGTTCTTC.

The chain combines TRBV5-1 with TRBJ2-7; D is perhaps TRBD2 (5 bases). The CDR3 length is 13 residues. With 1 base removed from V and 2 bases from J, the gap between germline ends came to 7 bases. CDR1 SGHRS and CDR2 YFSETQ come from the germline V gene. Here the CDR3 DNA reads TGCGCCAGCAGCTTGTCCGGGACCTACGAGCAGTACTTC. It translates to CASSLSGTYEQYF.

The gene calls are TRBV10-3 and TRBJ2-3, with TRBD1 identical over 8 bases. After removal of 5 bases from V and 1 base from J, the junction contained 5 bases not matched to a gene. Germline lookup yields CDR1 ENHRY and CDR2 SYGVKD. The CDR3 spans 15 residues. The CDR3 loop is CAISPGQGRTDTQYF. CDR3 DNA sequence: TGTGCCATCAGTCCAGGACAGGGTCGCACAGATACGCAGTATTTT.

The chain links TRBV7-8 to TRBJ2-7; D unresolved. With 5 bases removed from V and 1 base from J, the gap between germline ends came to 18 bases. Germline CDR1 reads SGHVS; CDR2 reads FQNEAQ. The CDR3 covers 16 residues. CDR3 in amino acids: CASSHTEIGTSYEQYF. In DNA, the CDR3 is TGTGCCAGCAGCCATACCGAGATCGGCACATCCTACGAGCAGTACTTC. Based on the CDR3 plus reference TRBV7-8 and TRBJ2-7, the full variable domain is GAGVSQSPRYKVAKRGQDVALRCDPISGHVSLFWYQQALGQGPEFLTYFQNEAQLDKSGLPSDRFFAERPEGSVSTLKIQRTQQEDSAVYLCASSHTEIGTSYEQYFGPGTRLTVT.

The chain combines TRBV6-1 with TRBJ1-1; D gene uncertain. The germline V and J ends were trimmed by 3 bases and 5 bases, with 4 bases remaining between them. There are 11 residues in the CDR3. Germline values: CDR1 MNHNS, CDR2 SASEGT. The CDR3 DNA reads TGTGCCAGCAGTGATTGGACTGAAGCTTTCTTT. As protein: CASSDWTEAFF.

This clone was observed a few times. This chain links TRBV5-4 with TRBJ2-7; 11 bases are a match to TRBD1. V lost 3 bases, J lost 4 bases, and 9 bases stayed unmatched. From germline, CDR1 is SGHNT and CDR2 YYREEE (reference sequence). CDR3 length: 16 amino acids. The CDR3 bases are TGTGCCAGCAGCTGGGGATTGGGACAGGGGGGATACGAGCAGTACTTC. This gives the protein CASSWGLGQGGYEQYF.

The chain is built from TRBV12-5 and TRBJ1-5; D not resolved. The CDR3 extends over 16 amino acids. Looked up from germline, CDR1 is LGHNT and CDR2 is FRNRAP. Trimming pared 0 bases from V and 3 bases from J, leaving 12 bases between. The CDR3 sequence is CASGLVGPALNQPQHF. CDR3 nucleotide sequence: TGTGCTAGTGGTTTGGTAGGACCGGCACTCAATCAGCCCCAGCATTTT.

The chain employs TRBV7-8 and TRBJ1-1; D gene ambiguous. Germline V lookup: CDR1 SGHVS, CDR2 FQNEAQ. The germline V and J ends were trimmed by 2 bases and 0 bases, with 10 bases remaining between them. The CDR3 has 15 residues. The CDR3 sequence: CASSLREGLNTEAFF. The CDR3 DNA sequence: TGTGCCAGCAGCTTAAGAGAGGGCCTGAACACTGAAGCTTTCTTT.

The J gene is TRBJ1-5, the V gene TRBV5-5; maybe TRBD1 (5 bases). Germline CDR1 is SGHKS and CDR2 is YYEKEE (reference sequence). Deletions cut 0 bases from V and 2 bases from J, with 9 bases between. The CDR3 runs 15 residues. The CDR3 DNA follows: TGTGCCAGCAGCTTGGATCCGGGACGCAATCAGCCCCAGCATTTT. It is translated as CASSLDPGRNQPQHF. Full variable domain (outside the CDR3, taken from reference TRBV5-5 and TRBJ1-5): DAGVTQSPTHLIKTRGQQVTLRCSPISGHKSVSWYQQVLGQGPQFIFQYYEKEERGRGNFPDRFSARQFPNYSSELNVNALLLGDSALYLCASSLDPGRNQPQHFGDGTRLSIL.

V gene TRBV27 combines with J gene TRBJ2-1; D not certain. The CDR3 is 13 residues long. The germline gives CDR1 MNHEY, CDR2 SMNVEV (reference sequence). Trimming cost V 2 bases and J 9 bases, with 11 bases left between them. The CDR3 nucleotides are TGTGCCAGCAGTTTAGCGTCTAAGGCTGAGCAGTTCTTC. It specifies CASSLASKAEQFF.

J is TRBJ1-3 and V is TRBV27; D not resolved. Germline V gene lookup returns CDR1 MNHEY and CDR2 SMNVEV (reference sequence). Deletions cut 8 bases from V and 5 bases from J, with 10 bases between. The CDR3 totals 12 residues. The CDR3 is CASSRSRNTIYF. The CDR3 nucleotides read TGTGCCAGCTCTCGATCCAGAAACACCATATATTTT.

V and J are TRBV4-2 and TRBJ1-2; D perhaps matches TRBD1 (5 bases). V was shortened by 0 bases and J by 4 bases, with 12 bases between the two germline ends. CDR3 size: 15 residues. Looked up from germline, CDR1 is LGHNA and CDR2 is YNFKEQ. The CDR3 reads CASSQEGRTLYGYTF. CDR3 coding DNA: TGTGCCAGCAGCCAAGAGGGACGGACCCTCTATGGCTACACCTTC.

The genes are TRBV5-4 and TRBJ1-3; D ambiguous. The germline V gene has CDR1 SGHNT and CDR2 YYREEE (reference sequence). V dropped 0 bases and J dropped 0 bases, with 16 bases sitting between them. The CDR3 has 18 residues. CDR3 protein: CASSLDPTDYNSGNTIYF. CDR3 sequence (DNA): TGTGCCAGCAGCTTGGACCCTACAGATTATAACTCTGGAAACACCATATATTTT. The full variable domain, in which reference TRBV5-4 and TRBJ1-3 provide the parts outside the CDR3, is ETGVTQSPTHLIKTRGQQVTLRCSSQSGHNTVSWYQQALGQGPQFIFQYYREEENGRGNFPPRFSGLQFPNYSSELNVNALELDDSALYLCASSLDPTDYNSGNTIYFGEGSWLTVV.

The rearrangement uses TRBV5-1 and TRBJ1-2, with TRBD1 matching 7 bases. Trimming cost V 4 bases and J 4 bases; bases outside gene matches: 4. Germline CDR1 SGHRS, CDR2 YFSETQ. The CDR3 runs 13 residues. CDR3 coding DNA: TGCGCCAGCAGCCCGGACAGGACCTATGGCTACACCTTC. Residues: CASSPDRTYGYTF.

The CDR3, as DNA: TGTGCCAGTAGGGGGACAGGGAATGAAAAACTGTTTTTT. Translating it yields CASRGTGNEKLFF. The rearrangement uses TRBV19 and TRBJ1-4; 9 bases are a match to TRBD1. CDR1 LNHDA and CDR2 SQIVND come from the germline V gene (reference sequence). Trimming cost V 6 bases and J 5 bases; bases outside gene matches: 1. The CDR3 extends over 13 amino acids.

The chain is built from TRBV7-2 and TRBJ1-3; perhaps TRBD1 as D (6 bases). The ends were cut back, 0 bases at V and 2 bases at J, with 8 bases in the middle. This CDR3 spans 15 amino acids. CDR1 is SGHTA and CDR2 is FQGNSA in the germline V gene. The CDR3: CASSLAPGAGNTIYF. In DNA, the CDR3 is TGTGCCAGCAGCTTAGCGCCAGGGGCTGGAAACACCATATATTTT.

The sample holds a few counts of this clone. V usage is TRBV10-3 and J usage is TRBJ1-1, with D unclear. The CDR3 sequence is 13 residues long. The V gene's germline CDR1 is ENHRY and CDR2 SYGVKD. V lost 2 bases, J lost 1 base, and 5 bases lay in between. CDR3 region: CAISETANTEAFF. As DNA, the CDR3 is TGTGCCATCAGTGAGACAGCGAACACTGAAGCTTTCTTT.

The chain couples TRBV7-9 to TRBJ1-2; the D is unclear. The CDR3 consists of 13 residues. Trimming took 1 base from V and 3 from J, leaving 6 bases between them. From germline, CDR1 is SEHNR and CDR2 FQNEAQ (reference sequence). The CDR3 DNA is TGTGCCAGCAGCTTAGTTGTGGACTATGGCTACACCTTC. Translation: CASSLVVDYGYTF. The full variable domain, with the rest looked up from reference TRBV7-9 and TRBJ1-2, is DTGVSQNPRHKITKRGQNVTFRCDPISEHNRLYWYRQTLGQGPEFLTYFQNEAQLEKSRLLSDRFSAERPKGSFSTLEIQRTEQGDSAMYLCASSLVVDYGYTFGSGTRLTVV.